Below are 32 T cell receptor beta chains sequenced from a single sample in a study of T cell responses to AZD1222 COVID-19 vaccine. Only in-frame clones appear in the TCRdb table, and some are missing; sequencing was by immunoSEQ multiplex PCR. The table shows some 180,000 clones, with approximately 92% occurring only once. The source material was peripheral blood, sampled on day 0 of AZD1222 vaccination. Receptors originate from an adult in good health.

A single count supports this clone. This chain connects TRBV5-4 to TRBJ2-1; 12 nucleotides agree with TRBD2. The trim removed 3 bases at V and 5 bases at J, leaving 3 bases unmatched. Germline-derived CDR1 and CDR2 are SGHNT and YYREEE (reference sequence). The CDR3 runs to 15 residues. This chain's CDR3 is CASSYGLAGNNEQFF. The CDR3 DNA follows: TGTGCCAGCAGCTATGGACTAGCGGGGAACAATGAGCAGTTCTTC.

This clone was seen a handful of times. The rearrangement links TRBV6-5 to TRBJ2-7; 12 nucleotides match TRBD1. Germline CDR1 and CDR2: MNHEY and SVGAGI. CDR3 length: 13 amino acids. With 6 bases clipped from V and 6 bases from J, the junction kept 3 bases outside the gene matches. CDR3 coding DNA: TGTGCCAGCAGCCGGGACAGGGGGCTCGAGCAGTACTTC. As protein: CASSRDRGLEQYF.

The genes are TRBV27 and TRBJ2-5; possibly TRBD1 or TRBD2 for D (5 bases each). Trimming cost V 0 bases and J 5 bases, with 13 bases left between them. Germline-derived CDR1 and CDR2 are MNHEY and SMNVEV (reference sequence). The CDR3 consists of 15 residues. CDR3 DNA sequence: TGTGCCAGCAGTTTATCCGGGGCTCAAAGGGAGACCCAGTACTTC. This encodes CASSLSGAQRETQYF.

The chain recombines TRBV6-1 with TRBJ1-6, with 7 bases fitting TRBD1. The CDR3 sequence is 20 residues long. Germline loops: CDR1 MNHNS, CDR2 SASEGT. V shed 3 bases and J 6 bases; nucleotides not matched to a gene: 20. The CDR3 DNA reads TGTGCCAGCAGTGAGTTCGACAGGGTCCGCCTCCAGGAAGGTAATTCACCCCTCCACTTT. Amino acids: CASSEFDRVRLQEGNSPLHF.

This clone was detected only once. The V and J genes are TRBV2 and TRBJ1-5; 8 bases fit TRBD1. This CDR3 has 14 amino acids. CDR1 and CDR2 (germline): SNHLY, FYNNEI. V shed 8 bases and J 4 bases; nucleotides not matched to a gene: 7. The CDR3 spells CASSGQGANQPQHF. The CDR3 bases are TGTGCCAGCTCCGGACAGGGTGCAAATCAGCCCCAGCATTTT.

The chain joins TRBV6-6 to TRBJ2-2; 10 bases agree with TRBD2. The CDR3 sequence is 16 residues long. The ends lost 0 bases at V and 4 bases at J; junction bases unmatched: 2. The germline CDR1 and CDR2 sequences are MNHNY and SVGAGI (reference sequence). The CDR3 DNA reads TGTGCCAGCAGTTACTCCGGGACTAGCGTCACCGGGGAGCTGTTTTTT. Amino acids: CASSYSGTSVTGELFF.

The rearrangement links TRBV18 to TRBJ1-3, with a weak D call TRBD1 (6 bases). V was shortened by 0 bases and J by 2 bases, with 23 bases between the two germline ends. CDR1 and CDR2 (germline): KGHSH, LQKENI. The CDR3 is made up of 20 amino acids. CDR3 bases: TGTGCCAGCTCACCACCGCGAACCCCGGACAGCGACTTCACTGGAAACACCATATATTTT. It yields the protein CASSPPRTPDSDFTGNTIYF. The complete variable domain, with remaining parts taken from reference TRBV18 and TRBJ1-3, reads NAGVMQNPRHLVRRRGQEARLRCSPMKGHSHVYWYRQLPEEGLKFMVYLQKENIIDESGMPKERFSAEFPKEGPSILRIQQVVRGDSAAYFCASSPPRTPDSDFTGNTIYFGEGSWLTVV.

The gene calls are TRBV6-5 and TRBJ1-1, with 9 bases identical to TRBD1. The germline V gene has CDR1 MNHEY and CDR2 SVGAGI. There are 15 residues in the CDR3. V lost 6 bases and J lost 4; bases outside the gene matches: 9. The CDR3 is CASSSPTQGATEAFF. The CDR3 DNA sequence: TGTGCCAGCAGCTCCCCCACACAGGGGGCCACTGAAGCTTTCTTT.

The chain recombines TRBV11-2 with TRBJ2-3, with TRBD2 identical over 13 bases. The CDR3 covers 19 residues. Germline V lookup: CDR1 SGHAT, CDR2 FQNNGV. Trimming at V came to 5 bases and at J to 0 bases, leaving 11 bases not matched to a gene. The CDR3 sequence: CASSPRLAGGLTSTDTQYF. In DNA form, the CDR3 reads TGTGCCAGCAGCCCTCGACTAGCGGGGGGCCTCACTAGCACAGATACGCAGTATTTT.

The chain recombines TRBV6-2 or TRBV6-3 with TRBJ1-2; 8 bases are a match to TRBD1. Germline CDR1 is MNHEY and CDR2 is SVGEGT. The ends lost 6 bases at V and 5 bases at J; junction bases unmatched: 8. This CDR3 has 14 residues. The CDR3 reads CASSQWTGRYGYTF. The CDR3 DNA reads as TGTGCCAGCAGCCAATGGACAGGGAGGTATGGCTACACCTTC.

CDR3 sequence: CASSLGGGGGWSPLHF. Here the CDR3 DNA reads TGTGCCAGCAGCTTAGGAGGGGGGGGTGGTTGGTCACCCCTCCACTTT. This chain joins TRBV7-2 and TRBJ1-6; D may be TRBD1 (6 bases). The CDR3 spans 16 residues. Trimming stripped 1 base from V and 10 bases from J, with 17 bases between. In germline, CDR1 is SGHTA, CDR2 FQGNSA.

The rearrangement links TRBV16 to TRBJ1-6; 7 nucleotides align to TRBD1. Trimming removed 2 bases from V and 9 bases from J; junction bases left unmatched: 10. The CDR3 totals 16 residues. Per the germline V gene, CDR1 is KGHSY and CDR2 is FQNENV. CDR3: CASSQTGTVGSSPLHF. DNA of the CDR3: TGTGCCAGCAGCCAAACCGGGACAGTGGGGAGTTCACCCCTCCACTTT. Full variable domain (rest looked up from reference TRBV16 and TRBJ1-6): GEEVAQTPKHLVRGEGQKAKLYCAPIKGHSYVFWYQQVLKNEFKFLISFQNENVFDETGMPKERFSAKCLPNSPCSLEIQATKLEDSAVYFCASSQTGTVGSSPLHFGNGTRLTVT.

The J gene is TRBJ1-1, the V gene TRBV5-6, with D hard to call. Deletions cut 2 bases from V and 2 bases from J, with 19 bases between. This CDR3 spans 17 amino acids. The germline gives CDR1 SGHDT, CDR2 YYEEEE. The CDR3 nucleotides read TGTGCCAGCAGCTTAGGCTCAACCCGCAGTCGAAACACTGAAGCTTTCTTT. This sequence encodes CASSLGSTRSRNTEAFF.

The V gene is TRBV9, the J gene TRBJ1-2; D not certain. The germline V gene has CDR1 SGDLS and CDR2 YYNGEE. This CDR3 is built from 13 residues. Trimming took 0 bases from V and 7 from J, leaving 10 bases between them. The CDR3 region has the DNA TGTGCCAGCAGCGTAGGGACTGCAGGTGGCTACACCTTC. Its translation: CASSVGTAGGYTF.

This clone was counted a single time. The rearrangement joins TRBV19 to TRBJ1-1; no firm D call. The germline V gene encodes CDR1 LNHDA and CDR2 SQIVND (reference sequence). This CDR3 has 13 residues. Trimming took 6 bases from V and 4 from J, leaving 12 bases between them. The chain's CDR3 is CASSLGLTTEAFF. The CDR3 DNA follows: TGTGCCAGTAGCTTAGGACTGACCACTGAAGCTTTCTTT.

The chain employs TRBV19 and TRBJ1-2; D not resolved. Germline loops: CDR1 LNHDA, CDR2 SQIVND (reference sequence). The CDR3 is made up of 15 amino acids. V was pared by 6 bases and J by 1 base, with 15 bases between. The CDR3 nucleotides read TGTGCCAGTAGCCCCATCGTGGCAGGTAACTATGGCTACACCTTC. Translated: CASSPIVAGNYGYTF.

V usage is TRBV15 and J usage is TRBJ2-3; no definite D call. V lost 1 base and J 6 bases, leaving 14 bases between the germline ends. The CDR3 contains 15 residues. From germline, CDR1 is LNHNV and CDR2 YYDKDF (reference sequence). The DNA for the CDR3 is TGTGCCACCAGCAGAGGGGATGGCGATTATGATACGCAGTATTTT. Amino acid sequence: CATSRGDGDYDTQYF.

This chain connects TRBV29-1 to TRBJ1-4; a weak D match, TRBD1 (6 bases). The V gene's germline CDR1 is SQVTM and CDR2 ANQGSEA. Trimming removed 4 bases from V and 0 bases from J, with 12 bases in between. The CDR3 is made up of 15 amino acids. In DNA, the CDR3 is TGCAGCGTTGGGACAGATACTTCAACTAATGAAAAACTGTTTTTT. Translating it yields CSVGTDTSTNEKLFF.

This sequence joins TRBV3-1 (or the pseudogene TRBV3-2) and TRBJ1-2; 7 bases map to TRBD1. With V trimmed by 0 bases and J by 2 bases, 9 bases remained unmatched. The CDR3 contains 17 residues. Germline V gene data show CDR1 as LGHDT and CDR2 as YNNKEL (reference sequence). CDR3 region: CASSQDGGRGSNYGYTF. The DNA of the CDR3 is TGTGCCAGCAGCCAAGATGGCGGCAGGGGGTCCAACTATGGCTACACCTTC.

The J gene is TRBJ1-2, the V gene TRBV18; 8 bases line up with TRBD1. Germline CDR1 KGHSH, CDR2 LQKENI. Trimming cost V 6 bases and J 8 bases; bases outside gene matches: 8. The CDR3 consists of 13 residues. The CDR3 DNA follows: TGTGCCAGCTCCCTCGGACAGGGTGAAGGCTACACCTTC. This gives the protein CASSLGQGEGYTF.

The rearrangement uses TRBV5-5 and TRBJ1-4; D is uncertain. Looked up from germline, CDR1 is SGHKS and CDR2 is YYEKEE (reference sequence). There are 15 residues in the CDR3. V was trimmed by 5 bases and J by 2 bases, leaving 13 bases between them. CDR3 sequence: CASRDTPDTNEKLFF. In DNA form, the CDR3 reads TGTGCCAGCAGAGACACCCCAGATACTAATGAAAAACTGTTTTTT.

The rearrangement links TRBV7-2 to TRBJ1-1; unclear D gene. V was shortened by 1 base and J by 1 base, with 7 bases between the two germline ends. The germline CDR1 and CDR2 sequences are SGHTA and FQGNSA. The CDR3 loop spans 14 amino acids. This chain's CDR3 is CASSLVGQNTEAFF. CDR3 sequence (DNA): TGTGCCAGCAGCTTAGTGGGCCAGAACACTGAAGCTTTCTTT.

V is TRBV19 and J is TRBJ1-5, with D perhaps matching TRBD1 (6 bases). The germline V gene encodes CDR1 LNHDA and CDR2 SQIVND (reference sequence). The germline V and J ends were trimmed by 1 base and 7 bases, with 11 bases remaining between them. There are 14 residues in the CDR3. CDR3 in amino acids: CASSIGGQGQPQHF. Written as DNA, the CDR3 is TGTGCCAGTAGTATAGGGGGACAAGGCCAGCCCCAGCATTTT.

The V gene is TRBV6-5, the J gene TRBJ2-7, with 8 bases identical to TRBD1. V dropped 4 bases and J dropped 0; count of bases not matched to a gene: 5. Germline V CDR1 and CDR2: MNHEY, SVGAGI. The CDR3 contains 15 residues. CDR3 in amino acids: CASSSTGVSSYEQYF. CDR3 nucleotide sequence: TGTGCCAGCAGTTCGACAGGGGTTAGCTCCTACGAGCAGTACTTC.

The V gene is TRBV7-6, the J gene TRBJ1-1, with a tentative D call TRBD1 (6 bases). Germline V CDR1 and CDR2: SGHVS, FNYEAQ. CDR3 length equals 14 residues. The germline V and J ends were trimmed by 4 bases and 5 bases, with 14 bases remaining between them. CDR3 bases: TGTGCCAGCAGCTCCGGGGGGCGACGGACTGAAGCTTTCTTT. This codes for CASSSGGRRTEAFF.

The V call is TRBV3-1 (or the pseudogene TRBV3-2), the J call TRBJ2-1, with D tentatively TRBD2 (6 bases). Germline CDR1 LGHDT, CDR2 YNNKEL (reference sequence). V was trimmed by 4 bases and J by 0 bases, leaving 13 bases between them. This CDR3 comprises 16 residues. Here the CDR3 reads CASSRGGFYSYNEQFF. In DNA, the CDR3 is TGTGCCAGCAGCCGGGGAGGTTTTTACTCCTACAATGAGCAGTTCTTC.

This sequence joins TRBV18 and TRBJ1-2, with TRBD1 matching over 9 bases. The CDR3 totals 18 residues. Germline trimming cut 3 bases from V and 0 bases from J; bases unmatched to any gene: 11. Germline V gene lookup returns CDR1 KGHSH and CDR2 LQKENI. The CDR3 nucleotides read TGTGCCAGCTCACCCCCAAGGACAGGGGAGCTTCCTAACTATGGCTACACCTTC. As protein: CASSPPRTGELPNYGYTF.

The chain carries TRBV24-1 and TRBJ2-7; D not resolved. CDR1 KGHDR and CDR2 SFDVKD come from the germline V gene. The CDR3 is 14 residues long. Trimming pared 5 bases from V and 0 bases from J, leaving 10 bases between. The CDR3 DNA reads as TGTGCCACCAGTGCAGTCCGGGTCTCCTACGAGCAGTACTTC. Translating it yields CATSAVRVSYEQYF.

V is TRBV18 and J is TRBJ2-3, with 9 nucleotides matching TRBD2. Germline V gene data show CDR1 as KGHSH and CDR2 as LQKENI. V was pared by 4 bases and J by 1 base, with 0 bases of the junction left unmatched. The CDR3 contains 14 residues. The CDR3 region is CASSRTSGTDTQYF. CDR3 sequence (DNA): TGTGCCAGCTCACGGACTAGCGGCACAGATACGCAGTATTTT.

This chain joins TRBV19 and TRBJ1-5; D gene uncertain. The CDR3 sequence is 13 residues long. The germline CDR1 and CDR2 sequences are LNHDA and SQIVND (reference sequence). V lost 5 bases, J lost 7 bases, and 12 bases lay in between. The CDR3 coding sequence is TGTGCCAGTAGTCGGCAGGCGTACCAGCCCCAGCATTTT. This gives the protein CASSRQAYQPQHF.

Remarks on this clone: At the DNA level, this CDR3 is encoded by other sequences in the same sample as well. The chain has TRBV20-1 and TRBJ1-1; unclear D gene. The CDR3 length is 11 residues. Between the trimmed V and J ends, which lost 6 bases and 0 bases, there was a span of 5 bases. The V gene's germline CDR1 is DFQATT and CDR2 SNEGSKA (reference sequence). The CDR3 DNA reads TGCAGTGCCCCCCTGAACACTGAAGCTTTCTTT. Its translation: CSAPLNTEAFF.

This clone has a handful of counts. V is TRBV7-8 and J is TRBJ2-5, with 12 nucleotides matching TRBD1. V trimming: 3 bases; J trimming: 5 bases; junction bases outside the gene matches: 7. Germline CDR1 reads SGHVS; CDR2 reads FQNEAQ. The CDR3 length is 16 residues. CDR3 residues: CASSFHGTGGGETQYF. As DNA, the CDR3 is TGTGCCAGCAGCTTTCATGGGACAGGGGGCGGCGAGACCCAGTACTTC.